The clone carrying this T cell receptor (beta chain) occurred a few times. Patients all relapsed after autologous stem cell transplantation, and there was variation in brentuximab vedotin exposure. Method: immunoSEQ multiplex PCR; TCRdb's copy keeps in-frame clones and lacks some. Here the sample spans 35,000 to 45,000 clones, approximately 70% being singletons. This sample was included in a study of PD-1 blockade in classical Hodgkin lymphoma. The V end lost 0 bases, the J end lost 4 bases, and 15 bases lay between the germline ends. This CDR3 spans 16 amino acids. Germline CDR1 and CDR2: LGHNA and YSLEER.

The rearrangement links TRBV4-3 to TRBJ1-2; the D is unclear. The sample in question was peripheral blood mononuclear cells (PBMCs), obtained before the second cycle of nivolumab. The clonotype was recovered from a human donor with classical Hodgkin lymphoma. CDR3 amino acids: CASSQDWEFDGYGYTF. Here the CDR3 DNA reads TGCGCCAGCAGCCAAGATTGGGAGTTCGACGGCTATGGCTACACCTTC.